This T cell receptor (beta chain) was obtained from a study of control samples from healthy donors and cancer patients. Generated by immunoSEQ multiplex PCR, the TCRdb table keeps only in-frame clones and is missing some. The table includes 100,000 to 150,000 clones, 85% to 90% detected once. The ends lost 1 base at V and 3 bases at J; junction bases unmatched: 6. From germline, CDR1 is LNHDA and CDR2 SQIVND (reference sequence). The CDR3 covers 16 residues. V usage is TRBV19 and J usage is TRBJ1-2, with TRBD1 matching over 9 bases. This clonotype originated in a young man in good health. The source material was blood. The CDR3 loop reads CASSIVSRQGDYGYTF. The CDR3 DNA is TGTGCCAGTAGTATAGTCTCGAGACAGGGGGACTATGGCTACACCTTC.